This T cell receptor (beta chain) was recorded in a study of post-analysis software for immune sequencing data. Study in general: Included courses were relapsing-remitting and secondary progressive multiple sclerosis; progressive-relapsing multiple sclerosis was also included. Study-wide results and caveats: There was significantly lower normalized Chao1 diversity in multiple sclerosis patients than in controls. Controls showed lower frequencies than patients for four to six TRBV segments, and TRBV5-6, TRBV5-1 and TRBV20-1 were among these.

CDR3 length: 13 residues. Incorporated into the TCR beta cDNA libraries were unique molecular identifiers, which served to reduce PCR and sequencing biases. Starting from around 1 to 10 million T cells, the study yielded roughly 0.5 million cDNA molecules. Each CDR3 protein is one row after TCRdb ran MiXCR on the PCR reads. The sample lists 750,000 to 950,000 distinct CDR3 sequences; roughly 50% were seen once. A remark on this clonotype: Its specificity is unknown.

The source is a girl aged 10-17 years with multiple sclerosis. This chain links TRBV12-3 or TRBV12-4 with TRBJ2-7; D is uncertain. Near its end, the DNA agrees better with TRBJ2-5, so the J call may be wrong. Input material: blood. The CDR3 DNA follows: TGTGCCAGCAGTTTATCGGAGAGTGGGACCCAGTACTTC. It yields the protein CASSLSESGTQYF.